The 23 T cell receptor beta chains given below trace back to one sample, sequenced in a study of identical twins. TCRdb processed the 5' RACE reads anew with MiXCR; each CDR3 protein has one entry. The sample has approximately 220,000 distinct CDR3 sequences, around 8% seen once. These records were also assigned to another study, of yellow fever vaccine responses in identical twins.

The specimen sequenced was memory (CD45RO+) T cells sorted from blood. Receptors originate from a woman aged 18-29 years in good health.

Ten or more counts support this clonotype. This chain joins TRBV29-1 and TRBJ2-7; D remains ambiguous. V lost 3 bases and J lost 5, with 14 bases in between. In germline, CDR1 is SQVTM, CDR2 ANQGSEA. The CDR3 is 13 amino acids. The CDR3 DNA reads TGCAGCGTTGACCGCCCGCCTGGCAACGAGCAGTACTTC. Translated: CSVDRPPGNEQYF.

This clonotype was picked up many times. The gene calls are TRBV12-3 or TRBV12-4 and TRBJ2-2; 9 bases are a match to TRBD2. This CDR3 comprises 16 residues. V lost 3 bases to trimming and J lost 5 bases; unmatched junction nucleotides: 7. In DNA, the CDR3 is TGTGCCAGCAGTTTTCGGCGGGGGGGCAGGACCGGGGAGCTGTTTTTT. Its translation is CASSFRRGGRTGELFF.

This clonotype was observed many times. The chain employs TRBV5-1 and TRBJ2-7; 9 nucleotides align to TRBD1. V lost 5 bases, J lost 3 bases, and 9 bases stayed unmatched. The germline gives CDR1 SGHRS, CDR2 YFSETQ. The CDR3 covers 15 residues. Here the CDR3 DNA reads TGCGCCAGCAGTTATACAGGGGGCTCTAACTACGAGCAGTACTTC. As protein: CASSYTGGSNYEQYF. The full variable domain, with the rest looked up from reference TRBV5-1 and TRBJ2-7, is KAGVTQTPRYLIKTRGQQVTLSCSPISGHRSVSWYQQTPGQGLQFLFEYFSETQRNKGNFPGRFSGRQFSNSRSEMNVSTLELGDSALYLCASSYTGGSNYEQYFGPGTRLTVT.

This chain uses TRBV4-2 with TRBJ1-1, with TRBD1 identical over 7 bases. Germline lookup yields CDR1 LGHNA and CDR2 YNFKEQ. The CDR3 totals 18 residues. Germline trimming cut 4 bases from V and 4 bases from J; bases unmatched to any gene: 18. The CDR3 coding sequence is TGTGCCAGCAGCCTTCGGTCCCGGGACAGAGCCCCTGGCACTGAAGCTTTCTTT. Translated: CASSLRSRDRAPGTEAFF.

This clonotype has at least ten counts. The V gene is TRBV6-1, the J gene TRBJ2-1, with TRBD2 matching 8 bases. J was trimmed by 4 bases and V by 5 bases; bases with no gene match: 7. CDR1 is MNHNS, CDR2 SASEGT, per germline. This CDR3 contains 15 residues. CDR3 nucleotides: TGTGCCAGCAGTAAGTCGGGACTAGAGTACAATGAGCAGTTCTTC. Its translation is CASSKSGLEYNEQFF.

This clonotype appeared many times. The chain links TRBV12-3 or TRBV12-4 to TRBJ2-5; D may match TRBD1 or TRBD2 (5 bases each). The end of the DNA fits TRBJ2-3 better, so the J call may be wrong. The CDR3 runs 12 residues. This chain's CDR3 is CASSPTRETQYF. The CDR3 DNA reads TGTGCCAGCAGTCCCACCAGGGAGACGCAGTATTTT.

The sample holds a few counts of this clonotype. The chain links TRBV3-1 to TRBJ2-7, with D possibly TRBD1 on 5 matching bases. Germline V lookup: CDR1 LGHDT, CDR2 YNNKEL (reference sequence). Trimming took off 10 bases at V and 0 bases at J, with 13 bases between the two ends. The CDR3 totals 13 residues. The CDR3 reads CATQGLSSYEQYF. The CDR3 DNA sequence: TGTGCCACCCAGGGATTGAGCTCCTACGAGCAGTACTTC.

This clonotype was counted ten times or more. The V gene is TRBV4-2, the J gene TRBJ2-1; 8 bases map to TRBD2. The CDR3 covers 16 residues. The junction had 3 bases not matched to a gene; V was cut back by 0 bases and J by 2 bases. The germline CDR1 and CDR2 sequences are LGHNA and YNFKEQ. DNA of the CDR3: TGTGCCAGCAGCCAAGATAGCGGGGAAGCCTACAATGAGCAGTTCTTC. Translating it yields CASSQDSGEAYNEQFF.

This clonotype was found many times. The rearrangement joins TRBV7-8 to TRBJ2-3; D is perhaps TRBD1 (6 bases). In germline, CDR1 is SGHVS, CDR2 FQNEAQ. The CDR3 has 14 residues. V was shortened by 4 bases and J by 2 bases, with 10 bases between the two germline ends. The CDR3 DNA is TGTGCCAGCAGCTCCGGGACACTCACAGATACGCAGTATTTT. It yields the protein CASSSGTLTDTQYF.

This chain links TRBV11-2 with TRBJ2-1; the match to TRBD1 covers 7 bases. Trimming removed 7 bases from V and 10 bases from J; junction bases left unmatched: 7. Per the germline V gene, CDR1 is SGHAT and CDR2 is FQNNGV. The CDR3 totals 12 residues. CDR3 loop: CASTDRVGEQFF. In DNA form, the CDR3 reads TGTGCCAGCACCGACAGGGTTGGGGAGCAGTTCTTC.

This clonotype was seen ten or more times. The CDR3 DNA reads TGTGCCAGCAGCTTTACGGGAGGGGAATTTGAGCAGTTCTTC. As protein: CASSFTGGEFEQFF. This chain connects TRBV7-2 to TRBJ2-1, with 8 positions matching TRBD2. The germline V gene has CDR1 SGHTA and CDR2 FQGNSA. This CDR3 spans 14 amino acids. With 3 bases clipped from V and 9 bases from J, the junction kept 7 bases outside the gene matches.

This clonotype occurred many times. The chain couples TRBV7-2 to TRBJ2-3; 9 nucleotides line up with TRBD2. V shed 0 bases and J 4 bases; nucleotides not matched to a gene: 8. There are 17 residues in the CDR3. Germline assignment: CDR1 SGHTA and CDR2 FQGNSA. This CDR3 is CASSLAYSGSGPDTQYF. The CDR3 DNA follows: TGTGCCAGCAGCTTAGCTTATAGCGGGAGTGGGCCAGATACGCAGTATTTT.

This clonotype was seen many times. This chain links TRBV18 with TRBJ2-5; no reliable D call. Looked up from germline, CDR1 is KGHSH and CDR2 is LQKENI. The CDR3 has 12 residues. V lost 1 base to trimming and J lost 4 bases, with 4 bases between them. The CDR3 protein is CASSPQRETQYF. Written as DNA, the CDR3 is TGTGCCAGCTCACCACAGAGAGAGACCCAGTACTTC.

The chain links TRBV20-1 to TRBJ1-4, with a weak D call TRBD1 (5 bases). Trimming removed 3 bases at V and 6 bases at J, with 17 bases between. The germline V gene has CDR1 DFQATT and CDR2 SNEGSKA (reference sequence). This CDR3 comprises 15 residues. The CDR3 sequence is CSASDPGRPDEKLFF. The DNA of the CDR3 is TGCAGTGCTAGCGATCCGGGACGACCAGATGAAAAACTGTTTTTT.

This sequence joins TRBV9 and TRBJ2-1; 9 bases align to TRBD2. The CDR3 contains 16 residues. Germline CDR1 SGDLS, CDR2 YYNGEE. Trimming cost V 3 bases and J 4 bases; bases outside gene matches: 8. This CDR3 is CASSESSGDKYNEQFF. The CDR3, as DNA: TGTGCCAGCAGCGAGTCTAGCGGGGATAAATACAATGAGCAGTTCTTC.

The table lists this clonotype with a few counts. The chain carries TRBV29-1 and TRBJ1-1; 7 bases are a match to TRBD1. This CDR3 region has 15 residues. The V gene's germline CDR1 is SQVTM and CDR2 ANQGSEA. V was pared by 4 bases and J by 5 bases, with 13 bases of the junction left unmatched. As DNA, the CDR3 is TGCAGCGTTGGGGGGGGCAGGGGGAGTGGAACTGAAGCTTTCTTT. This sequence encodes CSVGGGRGSGTEAFF.

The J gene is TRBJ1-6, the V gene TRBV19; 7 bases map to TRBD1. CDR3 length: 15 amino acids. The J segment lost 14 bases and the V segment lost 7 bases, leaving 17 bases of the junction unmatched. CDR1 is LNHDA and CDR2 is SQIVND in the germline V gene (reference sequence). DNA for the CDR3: TGTGCCAGTACCCTACGCCGGGACAGCCCTGGGTCCCTCCACTTT. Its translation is CASTLRRDSPGSLHF.

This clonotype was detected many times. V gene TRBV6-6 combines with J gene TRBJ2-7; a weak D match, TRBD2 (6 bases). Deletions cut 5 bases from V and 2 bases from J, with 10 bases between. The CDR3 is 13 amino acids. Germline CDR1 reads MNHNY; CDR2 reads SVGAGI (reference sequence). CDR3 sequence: CASSRRETYEQYF. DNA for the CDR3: TGTGCCAGCAGTCGGCGGGAAACCTACGAGCAGTACTTC.

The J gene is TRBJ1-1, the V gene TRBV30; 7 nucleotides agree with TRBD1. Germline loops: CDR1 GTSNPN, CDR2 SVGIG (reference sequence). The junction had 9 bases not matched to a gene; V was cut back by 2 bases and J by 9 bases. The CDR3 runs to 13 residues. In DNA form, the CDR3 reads TGTGCCTGGAGTTCCGCTTGGGACAGCCAAGCTTTCTTT. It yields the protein CAWSSAWDSQAFF.

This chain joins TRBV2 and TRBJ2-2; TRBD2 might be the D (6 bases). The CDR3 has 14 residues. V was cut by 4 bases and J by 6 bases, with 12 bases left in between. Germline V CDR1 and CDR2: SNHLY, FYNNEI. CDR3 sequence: CASSGAAGSGELFF. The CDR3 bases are TGTGCCAGCAGTGGTGCGGCGGGGTCCGGGGAGCTGTTTTTT.

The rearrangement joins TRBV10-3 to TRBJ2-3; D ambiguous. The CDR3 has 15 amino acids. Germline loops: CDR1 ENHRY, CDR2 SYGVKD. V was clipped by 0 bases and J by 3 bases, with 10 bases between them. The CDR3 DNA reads TGTGCCATCAGTGAGTCACGTAGCTCGACAGATACGCAGTATTTT. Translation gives CAISESRSSTDTQYF.

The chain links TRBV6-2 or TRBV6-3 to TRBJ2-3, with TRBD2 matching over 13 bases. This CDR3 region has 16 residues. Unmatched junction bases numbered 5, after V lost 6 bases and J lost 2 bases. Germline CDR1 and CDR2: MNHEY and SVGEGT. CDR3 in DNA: TGTGCCAGCAGGCCGGGACTAGCGGGATTCACAGATACGCAGTATTTT. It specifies CASRPGLAGFTDTQYF.

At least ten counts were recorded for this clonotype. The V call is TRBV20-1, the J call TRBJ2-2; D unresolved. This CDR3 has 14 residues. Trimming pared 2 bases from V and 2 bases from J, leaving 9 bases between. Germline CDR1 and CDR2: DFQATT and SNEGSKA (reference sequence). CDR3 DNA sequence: TGCAGTGCTAGATGGCAGGCTAACACCGGGGAGCTGTTTTTT. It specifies CSARWQANTGELFF.